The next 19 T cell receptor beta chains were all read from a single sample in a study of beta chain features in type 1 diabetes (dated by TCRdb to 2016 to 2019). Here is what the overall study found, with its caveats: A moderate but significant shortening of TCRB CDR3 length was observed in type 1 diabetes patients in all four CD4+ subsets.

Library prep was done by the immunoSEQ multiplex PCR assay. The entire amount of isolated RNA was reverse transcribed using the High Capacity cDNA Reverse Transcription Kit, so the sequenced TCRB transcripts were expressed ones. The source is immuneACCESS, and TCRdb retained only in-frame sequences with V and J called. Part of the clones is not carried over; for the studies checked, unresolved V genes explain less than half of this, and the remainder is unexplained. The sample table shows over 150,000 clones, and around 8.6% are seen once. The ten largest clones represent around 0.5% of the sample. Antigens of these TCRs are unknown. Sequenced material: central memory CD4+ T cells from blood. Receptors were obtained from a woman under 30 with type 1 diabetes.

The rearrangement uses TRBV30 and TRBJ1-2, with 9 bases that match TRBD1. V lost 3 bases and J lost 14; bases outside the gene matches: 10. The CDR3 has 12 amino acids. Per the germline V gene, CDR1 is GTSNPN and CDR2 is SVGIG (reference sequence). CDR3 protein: CAWRVGQGLATF. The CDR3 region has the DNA TGTGCCTGGAGGGTAGGACAGGGGTTGGCAACCTTC.

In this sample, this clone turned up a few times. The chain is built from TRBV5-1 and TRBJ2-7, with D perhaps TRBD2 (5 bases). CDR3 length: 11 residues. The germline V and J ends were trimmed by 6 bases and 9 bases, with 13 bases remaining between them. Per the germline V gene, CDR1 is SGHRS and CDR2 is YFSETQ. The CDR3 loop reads CASTDSLVQYF. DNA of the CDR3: TGCGCCAGCACCGATTCACTAGTGCAGTACTTC. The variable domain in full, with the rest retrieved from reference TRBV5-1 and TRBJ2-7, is KAGVTQTPRYLIKTRGQQVTLSCSPISGHRSVSWYQQTPGQGLQFLFEYFSETQRNKGNFPGRFSGRQFSNSRSEMNVSTLELGDSALYLCASTDSLVQYFGPGTRLTVT.

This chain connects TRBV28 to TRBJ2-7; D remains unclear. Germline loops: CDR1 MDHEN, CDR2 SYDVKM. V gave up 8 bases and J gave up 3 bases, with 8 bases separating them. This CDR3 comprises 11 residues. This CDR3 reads CASSERYEQYF. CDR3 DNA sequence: TGTGCCAGCTCGGAGCGCTACGAGCAGTACTTC.

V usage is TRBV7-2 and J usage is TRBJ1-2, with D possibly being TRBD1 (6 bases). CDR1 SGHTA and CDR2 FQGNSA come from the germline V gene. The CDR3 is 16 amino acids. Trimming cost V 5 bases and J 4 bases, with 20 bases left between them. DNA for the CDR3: TGTGCCAGCAGCCAAAGACAGGCCTTGGGTTCCTATGGCTACACCTTC. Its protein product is CASSQRQALGSYGYTF.

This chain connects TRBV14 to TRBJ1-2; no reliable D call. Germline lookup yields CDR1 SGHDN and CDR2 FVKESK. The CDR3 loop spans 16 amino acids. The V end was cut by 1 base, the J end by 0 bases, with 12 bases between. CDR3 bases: TGTGCCAGCAGCCAAGGCGGTCATGGAGCTAACTATGGCTACACCTTC. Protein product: CASSQGGHGANYGYTF.

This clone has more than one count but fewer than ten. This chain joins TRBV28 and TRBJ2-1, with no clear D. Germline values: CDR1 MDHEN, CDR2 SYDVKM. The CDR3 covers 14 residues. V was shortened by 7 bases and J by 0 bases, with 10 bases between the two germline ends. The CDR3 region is CASIGASSYNEQFF. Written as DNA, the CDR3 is TGTGCCAGCATTGGCGCTAGCTCCTACAATGAGCAGTTCTTC.

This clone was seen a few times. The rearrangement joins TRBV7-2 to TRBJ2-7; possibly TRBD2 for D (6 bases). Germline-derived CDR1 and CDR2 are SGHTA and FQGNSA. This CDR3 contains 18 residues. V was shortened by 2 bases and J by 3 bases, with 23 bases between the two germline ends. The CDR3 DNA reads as TGTGCCAGCAGCTTAATTGCCAGCGGGTTGGGTTCAAACTACGAGCAGTACTTC. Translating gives CASSLIASGLGSNYEQYF.

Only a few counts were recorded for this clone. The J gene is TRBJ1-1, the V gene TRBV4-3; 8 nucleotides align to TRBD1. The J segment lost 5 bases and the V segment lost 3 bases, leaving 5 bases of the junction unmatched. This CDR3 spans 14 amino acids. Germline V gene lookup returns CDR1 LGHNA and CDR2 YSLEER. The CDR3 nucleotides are TGCGCCAGCAGCCAGGAGACAGGGGTGACTGAAGCTTTCTTT. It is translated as CASSQETGVTEAFF.

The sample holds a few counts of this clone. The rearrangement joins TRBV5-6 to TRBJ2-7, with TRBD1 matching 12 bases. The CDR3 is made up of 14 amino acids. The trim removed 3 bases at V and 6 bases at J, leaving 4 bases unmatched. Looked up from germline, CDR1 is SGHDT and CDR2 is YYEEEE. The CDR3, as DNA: TGTGCCAGCAGCTCCCGGGACAGGGGGCCCGAGCAGTACTTC. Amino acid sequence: CASSSRDRGPEQYF.

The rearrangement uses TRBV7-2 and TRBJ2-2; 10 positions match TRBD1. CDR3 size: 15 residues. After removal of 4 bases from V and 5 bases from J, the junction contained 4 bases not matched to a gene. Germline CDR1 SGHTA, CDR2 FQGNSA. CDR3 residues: CASSYRTGGTGELFF. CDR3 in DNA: TGTGCCAGCAGCTACAGGACAGGGGGTACCGGGGAGCTGTTTTTT.

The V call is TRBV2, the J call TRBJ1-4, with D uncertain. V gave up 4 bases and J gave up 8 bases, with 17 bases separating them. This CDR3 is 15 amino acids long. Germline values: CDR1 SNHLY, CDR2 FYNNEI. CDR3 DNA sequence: TGTGCCAGCAGTGCCGCATATGCCGGCGGCGAAAAACTGTTTTTT. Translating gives CASSAAYAGGEKLFF.

The CDR3 region is CASSTQPGTQEYF. In DNA form, the CDR3 reads TGTGCCAGCAGTACACAACCCGGGACTCAAGAGTACTTC. The chain employs TRBV6-4 and TRBJ2-5, with D perhaps TRBD2 (6 bases). V was pared by 5 bases and J by 12 bases, with 19 bases between. The germline V gene encodes CDR1 MRHNA and CDR2 SNTAGT. The CDR3 is 13 residues long.

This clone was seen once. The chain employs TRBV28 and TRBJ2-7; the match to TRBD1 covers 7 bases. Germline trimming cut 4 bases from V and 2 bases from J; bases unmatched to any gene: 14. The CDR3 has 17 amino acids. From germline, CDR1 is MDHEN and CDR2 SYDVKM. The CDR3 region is CASSSMPPGQTTYEQYF. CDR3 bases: TGTGCCAGCAGTTCTATGCCCCCGGGACAGACGACCTACGAGCAGTACTTC.

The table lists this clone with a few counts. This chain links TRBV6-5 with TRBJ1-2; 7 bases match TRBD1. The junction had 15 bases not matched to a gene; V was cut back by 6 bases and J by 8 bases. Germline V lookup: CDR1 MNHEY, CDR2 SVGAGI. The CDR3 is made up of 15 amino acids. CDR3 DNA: TGTGCCAGCAGCCTGGACAGGAAGGGCCGTGGCGGCTACACCTTC. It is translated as CASSLDRKGRGGYTF.

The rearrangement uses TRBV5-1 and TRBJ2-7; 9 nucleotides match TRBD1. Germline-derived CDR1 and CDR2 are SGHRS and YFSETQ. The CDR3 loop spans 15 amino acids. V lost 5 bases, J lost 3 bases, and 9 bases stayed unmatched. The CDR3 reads CASRFGTGSRYEQYF. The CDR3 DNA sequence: TGCGCCAGCAGGTTTGGGACAGGGAGTCGCTACGAGCAGTACTTC.

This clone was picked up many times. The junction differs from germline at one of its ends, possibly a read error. For the CDR3, the DNA is TGTGCAAGTAGGGCCCAGGGTGTTGCCAATGAGCAGTTCTTC. Translating gives CASRAQGVANEQFF. V is TRBV19 and J is TRBJ2-1; D perhaps matches TRBD1 (5 bases). Germline V CDR1 and CDR2: LNHDA, SQIVND (reference sequence). This CDR3 contains 14 residues.

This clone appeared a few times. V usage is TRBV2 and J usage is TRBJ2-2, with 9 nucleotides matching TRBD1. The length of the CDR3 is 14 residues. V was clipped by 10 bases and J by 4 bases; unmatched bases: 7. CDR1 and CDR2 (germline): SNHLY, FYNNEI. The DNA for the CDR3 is TGTGCCACGAAGGGACAGGGAGGCACCGGGGAGCTGTTTTTT. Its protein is CATKGQGGTGELFF.

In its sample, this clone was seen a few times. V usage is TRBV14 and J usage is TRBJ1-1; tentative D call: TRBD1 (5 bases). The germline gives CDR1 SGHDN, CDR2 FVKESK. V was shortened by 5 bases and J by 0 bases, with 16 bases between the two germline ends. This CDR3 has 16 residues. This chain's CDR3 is CASSSPRGGVNTEAFF. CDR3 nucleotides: TGTGCCAGCAGCTCTCCAAGGGGAGGTGTGAACACTGAAGCTTTCTTT.

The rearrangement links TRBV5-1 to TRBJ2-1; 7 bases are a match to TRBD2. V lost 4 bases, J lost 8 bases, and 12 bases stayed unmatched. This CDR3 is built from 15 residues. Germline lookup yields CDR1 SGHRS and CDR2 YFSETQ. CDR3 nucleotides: TGCGCCAGCAGCGGGGGAGCGGGATCGGGGTATGAGCAGTTCTTC. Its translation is CASSGGAGSGYEQFF.